This entry is about one TCR beta chain. This clone was seen many times. What this receptor recognizes is not known. Base qualities are not at hand, and no much larger clone is one base apart. None of the patients had been given any treatment before thyroid surgery. Using T-cell receptor beta sequencing, the study looked back at clinical samples from patients collected from the early 2010s to the late 2010s. The junction carries 15 bases between V and J, which are trimmed by 1 base and 5 bases respectively. For CDR1 and CDR2, the germline V gene lists SNHLY and FYNNEI. The CDR3 holds 17 amino acids from the cysteine to the phenylalanine. Of the read, only the CDR3 DNA is kept; its 51 bases are in frame from base 1. The data stem from a study of metastatic and nonmetastatic thyroid tumors (dated by TCRdb to 2020 to 2022). As for the study more broadly: Repertoires from peripheral blood and from tumor or nodule tissue samples of malignant and benign thyroid patients were compared.

Summary of the overall study and its limitations: In both blood and tumor samples, TCR beta diversity was reported to be significantly higher in malignant tumors than in benign nodules.

The library was built by means of PCR. Sequencing took place on an Illumina HiSeq 4000. The TCR beta-chain CDR3 region of each patient was profiled by high-throughput sequencing. In the source study's methods: A classifier to discriminate distant-metastatic papillary thyroid cancer patients was built from CDR3 differences across clinicopathological groups. To measure repertoire diversity the researchers used the Shannon index, while the Morisita-Horn index served to gauge how similar the tumor and blood repertoires were. The public reads were reprocessed in TCRdb via fastp at Q25 and MiXCR, keeping in-frame beta chains. The authors' filters were not applied to this entry. This sample comprises approximately 13,000 clones, under 30% of them detected only once. Of the sample, just over 3.5% falls within the top ten clones.

The chain links TRBV2 with TRBJ1-6; the D gene is possibly TRBD1, with 6 bases matching. The sequenced sample consisted of blood. This clonotype was obtained from a female donor with papillary thyroid cancer or a benign thyroid nodule (not recorded which). Some clones in this sample may be carry-over from other donors' samples. Read as DNA, the sequence is TGTGCCAGCAGTGAAGGGTCAGGGGACCCAAATAATTCACCCCTCCACTTT. Its translation is CASSEGSGDPNNSPLHF.